This TCR beta chain was sequenced for a study of CD8+ T cells in alopecia areata. Findings and caveats of the study: A large proportion of expanded lesional clones were detected persisting in scalp and blood during tofacitinib. TCR sharing was clearer in mice than between patients, perhaps partly owing to patient HLA diversity. Among the top 100, expanded CD8+ clones were significantly decreased by tofacitinib, as was scalp clonality.

There are 14 residues in the CDR3. Trimming left V 6 bases short and J 5 bases short, with 18 bases between. Germline V gene data show CDR1 as SQVTM and CDR2 as ANQGSEA. Described treatment: oral pan-JAK inhibitor, 5-10 mg twice daily. Investigators sorted PBMCs to obtain both CD4+ and CD8+ T cells. This clone occurred a few times. What it binds is unknown. Extracted from the samples, RNA was reverse transcribed into cDNA to serve as the sequencing template. Sequenced by immunoSEQ multiplex PCR; TCRdb stores in-frame clones only, minus some. The sample comprises a few hundred thousand clones, approximately 57% of which are singletons, and roughly 1.5% rests with the top ten.

This TCR derives from a human donor with alopecia areata. Sequenced material: CD4+ T cells sorted from blood, taken at week 4, from a patient treated with tofacitinib. The rearrangement uses TRBV29-1 and TRBJ2-3; maybe TRBD1 (6 bases). The CDR3 is CSVGRQARGDTQYF. CDR3 nucleotide sequence: TGCAGCGTCGGAAGACAGGCTCGGGGAGATACGCAGTATTTT.